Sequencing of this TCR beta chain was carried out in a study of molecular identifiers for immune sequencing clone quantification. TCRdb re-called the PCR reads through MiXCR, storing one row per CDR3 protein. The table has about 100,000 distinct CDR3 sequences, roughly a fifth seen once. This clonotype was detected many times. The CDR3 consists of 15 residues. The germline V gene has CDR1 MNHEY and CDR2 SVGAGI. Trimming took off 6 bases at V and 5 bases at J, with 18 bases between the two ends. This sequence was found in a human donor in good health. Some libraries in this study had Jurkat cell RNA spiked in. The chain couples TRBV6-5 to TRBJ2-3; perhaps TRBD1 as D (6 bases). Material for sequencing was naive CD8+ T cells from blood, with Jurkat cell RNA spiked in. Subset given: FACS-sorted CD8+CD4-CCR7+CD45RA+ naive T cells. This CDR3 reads CASRETGLVRDTQYF. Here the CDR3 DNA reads TGTGCCAGCAGGGAAACAGGGCTGGTACGAGATACGCAGTATTTT.